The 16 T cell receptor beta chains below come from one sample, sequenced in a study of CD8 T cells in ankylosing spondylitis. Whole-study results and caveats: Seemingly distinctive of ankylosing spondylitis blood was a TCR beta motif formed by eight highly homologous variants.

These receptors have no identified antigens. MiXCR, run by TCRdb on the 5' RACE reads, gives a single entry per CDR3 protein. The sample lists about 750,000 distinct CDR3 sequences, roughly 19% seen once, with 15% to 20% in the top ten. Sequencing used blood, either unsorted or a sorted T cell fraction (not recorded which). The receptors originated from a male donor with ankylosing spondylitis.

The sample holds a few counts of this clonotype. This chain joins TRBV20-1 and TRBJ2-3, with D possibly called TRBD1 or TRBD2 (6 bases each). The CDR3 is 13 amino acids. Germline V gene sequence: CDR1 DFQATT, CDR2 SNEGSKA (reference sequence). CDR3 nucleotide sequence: TGCACCTCAGAGGGGGGTCCCACAGATACGCAGTATTTT. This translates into CTSEGGPTDTQYF.

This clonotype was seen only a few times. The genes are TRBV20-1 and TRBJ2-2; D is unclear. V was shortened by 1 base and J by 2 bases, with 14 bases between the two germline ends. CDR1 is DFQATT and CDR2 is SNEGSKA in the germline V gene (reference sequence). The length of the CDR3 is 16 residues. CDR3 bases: TGCAGTGCTAGAGGATTTACCGGAACTAACACCGGGGAGCTGTTTTTT. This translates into CSARGFTGTNTGELFF.

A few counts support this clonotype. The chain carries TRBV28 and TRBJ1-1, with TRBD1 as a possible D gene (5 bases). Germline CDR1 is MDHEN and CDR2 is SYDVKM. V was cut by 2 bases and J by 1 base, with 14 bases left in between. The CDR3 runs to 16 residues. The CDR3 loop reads CASSLGAGGRNTEAFF. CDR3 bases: TGTGCCAGCAGTTTAGGGGCTGGTGGCCGGAACACTGAAGCTTTCTTT.

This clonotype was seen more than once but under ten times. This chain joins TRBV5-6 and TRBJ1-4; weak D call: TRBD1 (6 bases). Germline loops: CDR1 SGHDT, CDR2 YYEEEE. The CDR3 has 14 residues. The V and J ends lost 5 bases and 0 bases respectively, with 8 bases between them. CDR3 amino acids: CASSRGSTNEKLFF. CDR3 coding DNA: TGTGCCAGCAGTAGGGGGTCAACTAATGAAAAACTGTTTTTT. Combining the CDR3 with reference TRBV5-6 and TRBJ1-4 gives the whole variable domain DAGVTQSPTHLIKTRGQQVTLRCSPKSGHDTVSWYQQALGQGPQFIFQYYEEEERQRGNFPDRFSGHQFPNYSSELNVNALLLGDSALYLCASSRGSTNEKLFFGSGTQLSVL.

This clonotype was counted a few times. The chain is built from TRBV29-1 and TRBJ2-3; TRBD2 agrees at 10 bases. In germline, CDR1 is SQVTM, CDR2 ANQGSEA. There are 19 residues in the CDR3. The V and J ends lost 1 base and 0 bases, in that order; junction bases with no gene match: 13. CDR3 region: CSVEAPGTSETTSTDTQYF. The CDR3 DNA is TGCAGCGTTGAAGCCCCCGGGACTAGCGAAACTACTAGCACAGATACGCAGTATTTT.

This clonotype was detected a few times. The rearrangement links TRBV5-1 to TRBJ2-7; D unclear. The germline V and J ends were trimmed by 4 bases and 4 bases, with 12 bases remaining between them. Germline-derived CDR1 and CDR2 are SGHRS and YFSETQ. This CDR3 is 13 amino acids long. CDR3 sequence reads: CASSADRRYEQYF. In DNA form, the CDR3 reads TGCGCCAGCAGCGCCGATAGAAGGTACGAGCAGTACTTC.

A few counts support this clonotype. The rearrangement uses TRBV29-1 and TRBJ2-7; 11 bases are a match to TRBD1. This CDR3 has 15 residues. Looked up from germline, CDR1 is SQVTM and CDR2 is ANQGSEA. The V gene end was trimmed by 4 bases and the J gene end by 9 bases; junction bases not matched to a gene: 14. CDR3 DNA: TGCAGCGTTGTCCGTCCGGGACAGGGGGGTTCGGGGCAGTACTTC. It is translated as CSVVRPGQGGSGQYF.

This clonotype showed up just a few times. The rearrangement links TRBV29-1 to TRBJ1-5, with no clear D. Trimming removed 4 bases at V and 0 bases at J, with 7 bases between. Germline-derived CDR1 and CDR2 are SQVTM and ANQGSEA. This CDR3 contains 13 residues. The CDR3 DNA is TGCAGCGTTGCCGAGAATAGCAATCAGCCCCAGCATTTT. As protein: CSVAENSNQPQHF.

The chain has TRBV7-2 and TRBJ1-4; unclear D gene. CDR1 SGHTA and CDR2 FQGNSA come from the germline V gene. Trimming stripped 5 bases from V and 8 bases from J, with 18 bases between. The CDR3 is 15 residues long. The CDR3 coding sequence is TGTGCCAGCAGCCCGGGGTTCGGGTCTGCGGAAAAACTGTTTTTT. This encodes CASSPGFGSAEKLFF.

The CDR3 DNA reads as TGTGCCAGCAGCTTGGAGGGATGGGACAATGAGCAGTTCTTC. It encodes CASSLEGWDNEQFF. The chain is built from TRBV5-5 and TRBJ2-1; D gene unclear. V lost 0 bases and J lost 5, with 9 bases in between. This CDR3 has 14 residues. Germline-derived CDR1 and CDR2 are SGHKS and YYEKEE (reference sequence).

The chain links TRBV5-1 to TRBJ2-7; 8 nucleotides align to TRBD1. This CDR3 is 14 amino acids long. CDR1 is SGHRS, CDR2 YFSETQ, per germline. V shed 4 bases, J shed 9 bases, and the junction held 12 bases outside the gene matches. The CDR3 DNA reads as TGCGCCAGCAGCCCGGGACAGGCGACTACCGGGCAGTACTTC. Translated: CASSPGQATTGQYF. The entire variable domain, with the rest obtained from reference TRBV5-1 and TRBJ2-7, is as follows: KAGVTQTPRYLIKTRGQQVTLSCSPISGHRSVSWYQQTPGQGLQFLFEYFSETQRNKGNFPGRFSGRQFSNSRSEMNVSTLELGDSALYLCASSPGQATTGQYFGPGTRLTVT.

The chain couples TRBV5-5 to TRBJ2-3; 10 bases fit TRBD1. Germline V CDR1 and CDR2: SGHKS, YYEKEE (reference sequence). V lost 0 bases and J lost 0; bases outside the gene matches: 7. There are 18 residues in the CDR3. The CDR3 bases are TGTGCCAGCAGCTTGGGAAGACAGGGGGCCTCTAGCACAGATACGCAGTATTTT. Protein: CASSLGRQGASSTDTQYF.

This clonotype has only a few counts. CDR3 loop: CASSTRTEASLYGYTF. CDR3 coding DNA: TGCGCCAGCAGCACACGGACTGAAGCCAGTCTTTATGGCTACACCTTC. This chain joins TRBV4-1 and TRBJ1-2; no clear D gene. CDR1 is MGHRA and CDR2 is YSYEKL in the germline V gene. The ends were cut back, 5 bases at V and 5 bases at J, with 21 bases in the middle. CDR3 length: 16 amino acids.

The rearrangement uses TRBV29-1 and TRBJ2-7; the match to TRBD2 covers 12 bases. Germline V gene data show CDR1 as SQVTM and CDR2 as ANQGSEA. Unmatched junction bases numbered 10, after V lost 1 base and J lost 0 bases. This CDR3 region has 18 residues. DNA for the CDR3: TGCAGCGTTGAAGCCCCGGGGACTAGCGGGTTGAGCTCCTACGAGCAGTACTTC. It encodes CSVEAPGTSGLSSYEQYF.

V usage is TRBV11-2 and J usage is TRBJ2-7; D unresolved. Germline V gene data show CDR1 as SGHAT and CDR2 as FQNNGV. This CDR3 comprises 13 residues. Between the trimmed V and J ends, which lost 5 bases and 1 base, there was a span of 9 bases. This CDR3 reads CASSLAKSYEQYF. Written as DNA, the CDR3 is TGTGCCAGCAGCCTCGCCAAATCCTACGAGCAGTACTTC.

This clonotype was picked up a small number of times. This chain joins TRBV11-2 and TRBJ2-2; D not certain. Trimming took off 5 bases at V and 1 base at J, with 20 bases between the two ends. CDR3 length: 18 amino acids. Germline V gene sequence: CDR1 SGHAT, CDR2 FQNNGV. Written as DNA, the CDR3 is TGTGCCAGCAGCCCCGGGCCCGGCACCCTCTGGAACACCGGGGAGCTGTTTTTT. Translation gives CASSPGPGTLWNTGELFF.